Listed below are T cell receptor beta chains from one sample, sequenced in a study of T cell responses to AZD1222 COVID-19 vaccine. Profiling relied on immunoSEQ multiplex PCR, and the TCRdb table lists in-frame clones only, not all of them. The sample holds about 81,000 clones, just over 90% seen once. Sequenced material: peripheral blood, taken 28 days after the second AZD1222 dose. Receptor source: an adult who received the AZD1222 COVID-19 vaccine. Both conserved end residues are part of each CDR3. The order of the fields is V gene, J gene, D gene, clone size, CDR3 DNA, CDR3 protein. The D gene is left open where the match is weak. Not every row has a clone size; where given, it reads once, few, many or a size class.

V gene: TRBV19
J gene: TRBJ2-3
D gene: -
clone size: once
CDR3 DNA: TGTGCCAGTAGCCAGGACCGAGATACGCAGTATTTT
CDR3 protein: CASSQDRDTQYF

V gene: TRBV27
J gene: TRBJ1-1
D gene: -
clone size: -
CDR3 DNA: TGTGCCAGCAGTTTAGGGGGGGATCACACTGAAGCTTTCTTT
CDR3 protein: CASSLGGDHTEAFF

V gene: TRBV19
J gene: TRBJ2-7
D gene: -
clone size: -
CDR3 DNA: TGTGCCAGTAGTATGTACGAGCAGTACTTC
CDR3 protein: CASSMYEQYF

V gene: TRBV4-2
J gene: TRBJ2-7
D gene: TRBD2
clone size: -
CDR3 DNA: TGTGCCAGCAGCCAAGGACTAGCGGAGGCCTACGAGCAGTACTTC
CDR3 protein: CASSQGLAEAYEQYF

V gene: TRBV24-1
J gene: TRBJ2-1
D gene: -
clone size: -
CDR3 DNA: TGTGCCACCAGTGATGCGGGCAGCCGCTCCTACAATGAGCAGTTCTTC
CDR3 protein: CATSDAGSRSYNEQFF

V gene: TRBV7-3
J gene: TRBJ2-2
D gene: -
clone size: -
CDR3 DNA: TGTGCCAGCAAGTCGGGGGTCAACACCGGGGAGCTGTTTTTT
CDR3 protein: CASKSGVNTGELFF

V gene: TRBV10-1
J gene: TRBJ2-7
D gene: -
clone size: -
CDR3 DNA: TGCGCCAGCAGTGAGTCGAGAGGGGTTCACGAGCAGTACTTC
CDR3 protein: CASSESRGVHEQYF

V gene: TRBV15
J gene: TRBJ2-5
D gene: -
clone size: once
CDR3 DNA: TGTGCCACCAGCAGAGCGCGACAGGACAGCCCGAGGAGGGAGACCCAGTACTTC
CDR3 protein: CATSRARQDSPRRETQYF

V gene: TRBV6-5
J gene: TRBJ1-1
D gene: -
clone size: few
CDR3 DNA: TGTGCCAGCAGTTTGCGGGGGTCGAACACTGAAGCTTTCTTT
CDR3 protein: CASSLRGSNTEAFF

V gene: TRBV6-5
J gene: TRBJ2-7
D gene: -
clone size: -
CDR3 DNA: TGTGCCAGCAGTCTCGGGGGGCGGCAGTACTTC
CDR3 protein: CASSLGGRQYF

V gene: TRBV5-1
J gene: TRBJ1-1
D gene: -
clone size: once
CDR3 DNA: TGCGCCAGCAGCTTCCGAGGAACTGAAGCTTTCTTT
CDR3 protein: CASSFRGTEAFF

V gene: TRBV29-1
J gene: TRBJ1-1
D gene: -
clone size: -
CDR3 DNA: TGCAGCGCAACAGGACAGACTTCTACCCGGGCAGCTTTCTTT
CDR3 protein: CSATGQTSTRAAFF

V gene: TRBV15
J gene: TRBJ1-1
D gene: -
clone size: -
CDR3 DNA: TGTGCCACCAGCAGAGATCAAACTGAAGCTTTCTTT
CDR3 protein: CATSRDQTEAFF

V gene: TRBV24-1
J gene: TRBJ1-5
D gene: -
clone size: few
CDR3 DNA: TGTGCCACCAGTGATAATAAGGGTCCTTCGGATCAGCCCCAGCATTTT
CDR3 protein: CATSDNKGPSDQPQHF

V gene: TRBV6-5
J gene: TRBJ1-1
D gene: -
clone size: -
CDR3 DNA: TGTGCCAGCAGCAGAATGAACACTGAAGCTTTCTTT
CDR3 protein: CASSRMNTEAFF

V gene: TRBV19
J gene: TRBJ1-1
D gene: TRBD1
clone size: -
CDR3 DNA: TGTGCCAGTACCCTCACAGGGGAGGGGAGGACTGAAGCTTTCTTT
CDR3 protein: CASTLTGEGRTEAFF

V gene: TRBV19
J gene: TRBJ2-2
D gene: -
clone size: -
CDR3 DNA: TGTGCCAGTAACATACGAGGGTTCGCCGGGGAGCTGTTTTTT
CDR3 protein: CASNIRGFAGELFF

V gene: TRBV10-1
J gene: TRBJ1-3
D gene: -
clone size: -
CDR3 DNA: TGCGCCAGCAACTCCGCCTTGGGAAACACCATATATTTT
CDR3 protein: CASNSALGNTIYF

V gene: TRBV9
J gene: TRBJ1-1
D gene: -
clone size: -
CDR3 DNA: TGTGCCAGCGGCCGGGCAGGGGAGAACACTGAAGCTTTCTTT
CDR3 protein: CASGRAGENTEAFF

V gene: TRBV3-1/TRBV3-2
J gene: TRBJ1-2
D gene: -
clone size: -
CDR3 DNA: TGTGCCAGCAGCCAAGACGTATCCGTGGCTTATGGCTACACCTTC
CDR3 protein: CASSQDVSVAYGYTF

V gene: TRBV2
J gene: TRBJ2-7
D gene: TRBD2
clone size: -
CDR3 DNA: TGTGCCAGCAGTGCCAGCGGGGAGTACGAGCAGTACTTC
CDR3 protein: CASSASGEYEQYF

V gene: TRBV28
J gene: TRBJ1-5
D gene: -
clone size: -
CDR3 DNA: TGTGCCAGCAGCCGAGGAGACTATAGCAATCAGCCCCAGCATTTT
CDR3 protein: CASSRGDYSNQPQHF

V gene: TRBV4-3
J gene: TRBJ1-2
D gene: -
clone size: -
CDR3 DNA: TGCGCCAGCAGCCAAGATATCAGTACAGGCTGGCTTGGCTACACCTTC
CDR3 protein: CASSQDISTGWLGYTF

V gene: TRBV7-8
J gene: TRBJ1-2
D gene: -
clone size: -
CDR3 DNA: TGTGCCAGCAGCTTAGACAGGAGGCCTAACTATGGCTACACCTTC
CDR3 protein: CASSLDRRPNYGYTF

V gene: TRBV5-6
J gene: TRBJ2-7
D gene: -
clone size: -
CDR3 DNA: TGTGCCAGCAGCTTGGAGGGGACTCACCGATCCTACGAGCAGTACTTC
CDR3 protein: CASSLEGTHRSYEQYF

V gene: TRBV28
J gene: TRBJ1-2
D gene: TRBD1
clone size: -
CDR3 DNA: TGTGCCAGCTTCTCCCCCCGGACAGGGAACTATGGCTACACCTTC
CDR3 protein: CASFSPRTGNYGYTF

V gene: TRBV24-1
J gene: TRBJ1-2
D gene: TRBD1
clone size: -
CDR3 DNA: TGTGCCACCAGTGAAGCGGGACAGGGGGCGGGTGGCTACACCTTC
CDR3 protein: CATSEAGQGAGGYTF

V gene: TRBV5-4
J gene: TRBJ2-2
D gene: TRBD2
clone size: -
CDR3 DNA: TGTGCCAGGGTTAGCGGGGGGGTTGTCGGGGAGCTGTTTTTT
CDR3 protein: CARVSGGVVGELFF

V gene: TRBV15
J gene: TRBJ2-5
D gene: TRBD2
clone size: -
CDR3 DNA: TGTGCCACCAGCCCCGGACTAGCCGAAGCGACCCAGTACTTC
CDR3 protein: CATSPGLAEATQYF

V gene: TRBV5-1
J gene: TRBJ2-3
D gene: TRBD2
clone size: -
CDR3 DNA: TGCGCCAGCAGCTCCTCTCGGGGTAGCGGGGTAGCAGATACGCAGTATTTT
CDR3 protein: CASSSSRGSGVADTQYF

V gene: TRBV25-1
J gene: TRBJ2-7
D gene: -
clone size: -
CDR3 DNA: TGTGCCAGCAGTGCCTCCTACGAGCAGTACTTC
CDR3 protein: CASSASYEQYF

V gene: TRBV5-8
J gene: TRBJ1-6
D gene: -
clone size: -
CDR3 DNA: TGTGCCAGTACCCCAGGGTATAATTCACCCCTCCACTTT
CDR3 protein: CASTPGYNSPLHF

V gene: TRBV30
J gene: TRBJ1-2
D gene: -
clone size: -
CDR3 DNA: TGTGCCTGGAGCTTACAGGCGTGGGTTTATGGCTACACCTTC
CDR3 protein: CAWSLQAWVYGYTF

V gene: TRBV5-4
J gene: TRBJ2-7
D gene: -
clone size: -
CDR3 DNA: TGTGCCAGCAGCCACCCGCGGGCAGGGGCCTACGAGCAGTACTTC
CDR3 protein: CASSHPRAGAYEQYF

V gene: TRBV19
J gene: TRBJ1-3
D gene: -
clone size: -
CDR3 DNA: TGTGCCAGTAGTCCCGGGCGCTCTGGAAACACCATATATTTT
CDR3 protein: CASSPGRSGNTIYF

V gene: TRBV5-4
J gene: TRBJ2-7
D gene: TRBD1
clone size: -
CDR3 DNA: TGTGCCAGCAGCCAAAGAGGGGGCCCTAGCTCCTACGAGCAGTACTTC
CDR3 protein: CASSQRGGPSSYEQYF

V gene: TRBV6-1
J gene: TRBJ1-5
D gene: -
clone size: -
CDR3 DNA: TGTGCCAGCAGTGACAGGACGAGGATGGGGCAGCCCCAGCATTTT
CDR3 protein: CASSDRTRMGQPQHF

V gene: TRBV9
J gene: TRBJ1-3
D gene: -
clone size: -
CDR3 DNA: TGTGCCAGCTCTTCGGGAAACACCATATATTTT
CDR3 protein: CASSSGNTIYF

V gene: TRBV7-2
J gene: TRBJ2-3
D gene: -
clone size: -
CDR3 DNA: TGTGCCAGCAGCTTAGATGGCGGAACCACAGATACGCAGTATTTT
CDR3 protein: CASSLDGGTTDTQYF

V gene: TRBV10-2
J gene: TRBJ1-3
D gene: -
clone size: once
CDR3 DNA: TGCGCCAGCGTAGCGACACTCCACTCTGGAAACACCATATATTTT
CDR3 protein: CASVATLHSGNTIYF

V gene: TRBV6-5
J gene: TRBJ1-2
D gene: TRBD1
clone size: -
CDR3 DNA: TGTGCCAGCACCGACAGGGGGTACTATGGCTACACCTTC
CDR3 protein: CASTDRGYYGYTF

V gene: TRBV7-8
J gene: TRBJ2-7
D gene: TRBD1
clone size: -
CDR3 DNA: TGTGCCAGCAGCTTGGACAGGGGGTCCTACGAGCAGTACTTC
CDR3 protein: CASSLDRGSYEQYF

V gene: TRBV5-1
J gene: TRBJ2-7
D gene: TRBD2
clone size: once
CDR3 DNA: TGCGCCAGCAGCTTGGCTTCAAATACGGGGGGGCAGTACTTC
CDR3 protein: CASSLASNTGGQYF

V gene: TRBV7-9
J gene: TRBJ2-7
D gene: -
clone size: -
CDR3 DNA: TGTGCCAGCAGCTTAGCTCTAGCCCACGAGCAGTACTTC
CDR3 protein: CASSLALAHEQYF

V gene: TRBV11-2
J gene: TRBJ2-7
D gene: TRBD1
clone size: once
CDR3 DNA: TGTGCCAGCAGCCGCGGGACAGGCTATGAGCAGTACTTC
CDR3 protein: CASSRGTGYEQYF

V gene: TRBV6-5
J gene: TRBJ2-7
D gene: -
clone size: -
CDR3 DNA: TGTGCCAGCAGTAAGGAACCGGGACAAAACTACGAGCAGTACTTC
CDR3 protein: CASSKEPGQNYEQYF

V gene: TRBV19
J gene: TRBJ1-5
D gene: TRBD1
clone size: once
CDR3 DNA: TGTGCCAGCGCGGGACAGGGGATGACGCCCCAGCATTTT
CDR3 protein: CASAGQGMTPQHF

V gene: TRBV5-1
J gene: TRBJ1-1
D gene: -
clone size: -
CDR3 DNA: TGCGCCAGCAGCTTGGGCGGACGGATGAACACTGAAGCTTTCTTT
CDR3 protein: CASSLGGRMNTEAFF

V gene: TRBV15
J gene: TRBJ1-1
D gene: TRBD1
clone size: -
CDR3 DNA: TGTGCCACCAGGGGGGGGAGACAGGGGTGGACTGAAGCTTTCTTT
CDR3 protein: CATRGGRQGWTEAFF

V gene: TRBV27
J gene: TRBJ1-1
D gene: -
clone size: -
CDR3 DNA: TGTGCCAGCAGCCAAGGGTTCCTGAACACTGAAGCTTTCTTT
CDR3 protein: CASSQGFLNTEAFF

V gene: TRBV29-1
J gene: TRBJ1-4
D gene: TRBD1
clone size: -
CDR3 DNA: TGCAGCGCGCGACAGGGGGCGGGTGAAAAACTGTTTTTT
CDR3 protein: CSARQGAGEKLFF

V gene: TRBV3-1/TRBV3-2
J gene: TRBJ1-2
D gene: TRBD1
clone size: -
CDR3 DNA: TGTGCCAGCAGCCAAGAAAGAGTACGGACAGGGGGCTATGGCTACACCTTC
CDR3 protein: CASSQERVRTGGYGYTF

V gene: TRBV11-1
J gene: TRBJ1-1
D gene: -
clone size: once
CDR3 DNA: TGTGCCAGCAGCGTCGTGGGGGAGCGATGGAACACTGAAGCTTTCTTT
CDR3 protein: CASSVVGERWNTEAFF

V gene: TRBV18
J gene: TRBJ2-3
D gene: -
clone size: -
CDR3 DNA: TGTGCCAGCTCACCCCCCCACCGCACAGATACGCAGTATTTT
CDR3 protein: CASSPPHRTDTQYF

V gene: TRBV28
J gene: TRBJ1-2
D gene: TRBD1
clone size: -
CDR3 DNA: TGTGCCAGCAGTTCGCGGACAGGGGTTGGCTACACCTTC
CDR3 protein: CASSSRTGVGYTF